These T cell receptor beta chains were read from a single sample in a study of blood T cell repertoires in COVID-19. Libraries were prepared by immunoSEQ multiplex PCR; TCRdb keeps only in-frame clonotypes and omits some of them. This table holds over 130,000 clones, under 90% found once. The sample consisted of PBMCs or T cells enriched from blood (not recorded which). The receptors were gathered from a man aged 50-59 years in a cohort exposed to, infected with or recovered from COVID-19 (not recorded which). Each CDR3 is given with its conserved first and last residue. The D gene is left open where the match is weak. Size tells how often a clone was seen (once, few, many) or the class of an expanded clone, and some rows leave it out.

cdr3_aa	cdr3_nt	v_call	j_call	d_call	clone_size
CASSSSSYNEQFF	TGCGCCAGCAGCAGTTCCTCCTACAATGAGCAGTTCTTC	TRBV10-2	TRBJ2-1	.	few
CASSSTGTGRDIQYF	TGTGCCAGCAGCTCAACCGGGACAGGGAGGGACATTCAGTACTTC	TRBV7-9	TRBJ2-4	TRBD1	once
CASSLTQGNSNQPQHF	TGTGCCAGCAGCCTCACACAGGGGAACAGCAATCAGCCCCAGCATTTT	TRBV7-9	TRBJ1-5	TRBD1	.
CASRTPGGHNEQFF	TGTGCCAGCAGGACGCCGGGGGGGCACAATGAGCAGTTCTTC	TRBV2	TRBJ2-1	TRBD2	.
CASSLAAGTSGYYNEQFF	TGTGCCAGCAGCTTAGCCGCCGGGACTAGCGGTTATTACAATGAGCAGTTCTTC	TRBV7-9	TRBJ2-1	TRBD2	.
CASSLDRGRRDTQYF	TGTGCCAGCAGCCTGGACAGGGGAAGACGGGATACGCAGTATTTT	TRBV9	TRBJ2-3	TRBD1	.
CASGETDNYGYTF	TGTGCCAGCGGAGAGACAGATAACTATGGCTACACCTTC	TRBV6-5	TRBJ1-2	.	.
CASSLAGGRADTQYF	TGCGCCAGCAGCTTAGCGGGGGGCCGGGCAGATACGCAGTATTTT	TRBV5-1	TRBJ2-3	TRBD2	.
CASSPNRDAGNQPQHF	TGCGCCAGCAGCCCAAACAGGGATGCGGGCAATCAGCCCCAGCATTTT	TRBV4-1	TRBJ1-5	.	.
CAWSVSGTGGTYEQYF	TGTGCCTGGAGTGTAAGCGGGACAGGGGGGACCTACGAGCAGTACTTC	TRBV30	TRBJ2-7	TRBD1	.
CASSDRRDTGELFF	TGTGCCAGCAGTGACAGGAGGGACACCGGGGAGCTGTTTTTT	TRBV6-4	TRBJ2-2	.	.
CASSPFLNTEAFF	TGTGCCAGCAGCCCCTTCCTGAACACTGAAGCTTTCTTT	TRBV9	TRBJ1-1	.	.
CSAKTVSEAFF	TGCAGTGCTAAGACAGTCTCTGAAGCTTTCTTT	TRBV20-1	TRBJ1-1	.	.
CASSEYTIYGYTF	TGTGCCAGCAGTGAGTACACTATCTATGGCTACACCTTC	TRBV6-1	TRBJ1-2	.	.
CASSPTSGGASGANVLTF	TGTGCCAGCAGCCCCACTAGCGGGGGGGCATCTGGGGCCAACGTCCTGACTTTC	TRBV9	TRBJ2-6	TRBD2	.
CAWSVQGAGGYEQYF	TGTGCCTGGAGTGTACAGGGGGCCGGGGGCTACGAGCAGTACTTC	TRBV30	TRBJ2-7	TRBD1	.
CASTPGHNTEAFF	TGTGCCAGCACCCCGGGACATAACACTGAAGCTTTCTTT	TRBV6-5	TRBJ1-1	.	.
CASSPRRTGSSYNSPLHF	TGTGCCAGCAGTCCCCGGCGGACGGGGAGCTCCTATAATTCACCCCTCCACTTT	TRBV6-6	TRBJ1-6	.	.
CASSYAGGPGETQYF	TGTGCCAGCAGTTACGCGGGAGGGCCAGGAGAGACCCAGTACTTC	TRBV6-5	TRBJ2-5	TRBD2	.
CASSGTGTKNTGELFF	TGCGCCAGCAGCGGCACCGGGACAAAGAACACCGGGGAGCTGTTTTTT	TRBV5-1	TRBJ2-2	.	.
CASSSALTSGLYNEQFF	TGTGCCAGCAGTTCAGCCTTGACTAGCGGCCTCTACAATGAGCAGTTCTTC	TRBV6-2/TRBV6-3	TRBJ2-1	TRBD2	many
CASSYGIGGTEAFF	TGTGCCAGCAGTTACGGCATTGGGGGGACTGAAGCTTTCTTT	TRBV6-5	TRBJ1-1	.	.
CASSPSGGSYNEQFF	TGCGCCAGCAGTCCGAGCGGGGGTTCCTACAATGAGCAGTTCTTC	TRBV10-2	TRBJ2-1	TRBD2	.
CASSMVRGENEKLFF	TGTGCCAGTAGTATGGTCCGGGGAGAGAATGAAAAACTGTTTTTT	TRBV19	TRBJ1-4	.	.
CASSPGYNQPQHF	TGTGCCAGCAGCCCGGGTTACAATCAGCCCCAGCATTTT	TRBV7-9	TRBJ1-5	.	.
CASSSKDRGSTGELFF	TGTGCCAGCAGCTCTAAGGACAGGGGGAGCACCGGGGAGCTGTTTTTT	TRBV7-6	TRBJ2-2	TRBD1	.
CASSPSYNEQFF	TGTGCCAGCAGCCCATCCTACAATGAGCAGTTCTTC	TRBV5-4	TRBJ2-1	.	.
CASRASGGAFYNEQFF	TGTGCCAGCAGGGCAAGCGGGGGGGCCTTCTACAATGAGCAGTTCTTC	TRBV2	TRBJ2-1	TRBD2	.
CASRTQGNQPQHF	TGTGCCAGCAGGACCCAGGGTAATCAGCCCCAGCATTTT	TRBV7-2	TRBJ1-5	.	.
CASSLGQANTEAFF	TGTGCCAGCAGCCTTGGACAGGCTAACACTGAAGCTTTCTTT	TRBV7-9	TRBJ1-1	TRBD1	.
CASSFNQGASEQYF	TGTGCCAGCAGTTTTAACCAGGGGGCTTCCGAGCAGTACTTC	TRBV28	TRBJ2-7	TRBD1	.
CASSTTGVNTEAFF	TGTGCCAGTAGTACTACAGGGGTCAACACTGAAGCTTTCTTT	TRBV19	TRBJ1-1	TRBD1	.
CATREGARNTEAFF	TGTGCCACCAGGGAGGGCGCAAGGAATACTGAAGCTTTCTTT	TRBV27	TRBJ1-1	.	.
CASSAGTATYEQYF	TGTGCCAGCAGCGCCGGGACAGCTACCTACGAGCAGTACTTC	TRBV9	TRBJ2-7	TRBD1	.
CASSSGQGSYEQYF	TGTGCCAGCAGTTCCGGACAGGGTAGCTACGAGCAGTACTTC	TRBV6-5	TRBJ2-7	TRBD1	.
CASSLAGTRVYNEQFF	TGTGCCAGCAGTTTAGCCGGGACTCGAGTCTACAATGAGCAGTTCTTC	TRBV27	TRBJ2-1	.	.
CAVQYDYGYTF	TGTGCCGTCCAGTATGACTATGGCTACACCTTC	TRBV10-3	TRBJ1-2	.	.
CASIPGGSYNEQFF	TGTGCCAGCATTCCTGGAGGCTCCTACAATGAGCAGTTCTTC	TRBV28	TRBJ2-1	.	.
CASRLTSGDAYEQYF	TGTGCCAGCAGGCTCACTAGCGGCGATGCCTACGAGCAGTACTTC	TRBV6-6	TRBJ2-7	TRBD2	.
CASSFSGIKADTQYF	TGCGCCAGCAGCTTTAGCGGGATTAAAGCAGATACGCAGTATTTT	TRBV5-1	TRBJ2-3	TRBD2	.
CASSQTTSGVYEQYF	TGCGCCAGCAGCCAAACTACTAGCGGAGTCTACGAGCAGTACTTC	TRBV4-3	TRBJ2-7	TRBD2	once
CASSARPRGGASPEQYF	TGTGCCAGCAGCGCGCGCCCCCGGGGGGGCGCATCCCCCGAGCAGTACTTC	TRBV11-3	TRBJ2-7	TRBD2	.
CAWSVGGNTEAFF	TGTGCCTGGAGTGTCGGGGGGAACACTGAAGCTTTCTTT	TRBV30	TRBJ1-1	.	once
CSVEQGPNTEAFF	TGCAGCGTTGAACAGGGCCCGAACACTGAAGCTTTCTTT	TRBV29-1	TRBJ1-1	.	few
CASSPSGGLDTQYF	TGTGCCAGCAGTCCTAGCGGGGGATTAGATACGCAGTATTTT	TRBV2	TRBJ2-3	TRBD2	.
CASSFIPTEAFF	TGTGCCAGCAGCTTCATCCCCACTGAAGCTTTCTTT	TRBV7-9	TRBJ1-1	.	.
CASSLDAGGPNNEQFF	TGTGCCAGCAGCTTAGATGCGGGGGGGCCCAACAATGAGCAGTTCTTC	TRBV7-2	TRBJ2-1	TRBD2	.
CASSQDRTGWAYEQYF	TGCGCCAGCAGCCAAGATCGGACTGGCTGGGCCTACGAGCAGTACTTC	TRBV4-3	TRBJ2-7	.	.